This is a list of T cell receptor beta chains from one sample in a study of T and B cells in COVID-19 patients. TCRdb passed the multiplex PCR reads through MiXCR, listing each CDR3 protein once. Here the sample spans several thousand distinct CDR3 sequences, about 23% being singletons. Sequencing input: blood. These receptors all come from a human donor who had recovered from COVID-19. Each CDR3 is given with its conserved first and last residue. The D gene is left open where the match is weak. Size values are once, few and many counts, or a class for expanded clones, and some rows have none.

D,size,J,V,DNA,CDR3
TRBD1,once,TRBJ2-7,TRBV28,TGTGCCAGCAGAAGACAGGGGCCAGTGGCGGAGCAGTACTTC,CASRRQGPVAEQYF
NA,few,TRBJ2-7,TRBV12-3/TRBV12-4,TGTGCCAGCAGTGACGGACGCTCCTACGAGCAGTACTTC,CASSDGRSYEQYF
NA,medium-sized,TRBJ1-5,TRBV19,TGTGCCAGTAGTATGAGGGGTCCTAGCAATCAGCCCCAGCATTTT,CASSMRGPSNQPQHF
NA,few,TRBJ2-5,TRBV5-1,TGCGCCAGCAGCAGGGGGGGGGGAGAGACCCAGTACTTC,CASSRGGGETQYF
NA,NA,TRBJ2-1,TRBV6-5,TGTGCCAGCCTGGGGAGCTCCTACGGTGAGCAGTTCTTC,CASLGSSYGEQFF
NA,few,TRBJ2-3,TRBV7-2,TGTGCCAGCAGCTTAGATGCCGGCACAGATACGCAGTATTTT,CASSLDAGTDTQYF
NA,medium-sized,TRBJ2-3,TRBV11-1,TGTGCCAGCAGCTTAGGAGGTACGCAGTATTTT,CASSLGGTQYF
NA,NA,TRBJ1-1,TRBV5-1,TGCGCCAGCAGCGTCTCGGGGGACACTGAAGCTTTCTTT,CASSVSGDTEAFF
NA,medium-sized,TRBJ2-2,TRBV18,TGTGCCAGCTCACCAATCTGGGACGGGGAGCTGTTTTTT,CASSPIWDGELFF
NA,medium-sized,TRBJ2-7,TRBV6-2/TRBV6-3,TGTGCCAGCGGCGTACCGACAGTCCGGGGCGAGCAGTACTTC,CASGVPTVRGEQYF
NA,medium-sized,TRBJ1-4,TRBV15,TGTGCCACCAGCAGAGATTTCGGGGATAATGAAAAACTGTTTTTT,CATSRDFGDNEKLFF
TRBD1,NA,TRBJ2-7,TRBV11-2,TGTGCCAGCACTTGGGGACAGGCCTACGAGCAGTACTTC,CASTWGQAYEQYF
TRBD1,NA,TRBJ1-5,TRBV19,TGTGCCAGTACCCCCGGGACAGGCTACGGCAATCAGCCCCAGCATTTT,CASTPGTGYGNQPQHF
TRBD1,many,TRBJ2-5,TRBV18,TGTGCCAGCTCACTCGTCAGGGACAGAGTAAAAGAGACCCAGTACTTC,CASSLVRDRVKETQYF
NA,medium-sized,TRBJ2-2,TRBV27,TGTGCCAGCAGTTTCAGCCCCGGGGAGCTGTTTTTT,CASSFSPGELFF
NA,medium-sized,TRBJ1-1,TRBV19,TGTGCCAGTAGTATAGGCACGATCACCACTGAAGCTTTCTTT,CASSIGTITTEAFF
TRBD1,few,TRBJ2-5,TRBV10-3,TGTGCCATCAGCTCTGGACAGGGATTGGAGACCCAGTACTTC,CAISSGQGLETQYF
TRBD2,few,TRBJ2-5,TRBV7-2,TGTGCCAGCAGCTTAGGGCGGGGGGGCGAGACCCAGTACTTC,CASSLGRGGETQYF
TRBD1,NA,TRBJ1-5,TRBV20-1,TGCAGTGCTCCTCAGGGGGCAGTGGAACAGCCCCAGCATTTT,CSAPQGAVEQPQHF
TRBD2,NA,TRBJ2-5,TRBV20-1,TGCAGTGCTTGGACTAGCGGGGTCCAAGAGACCCAGTACTTC,CSAWTSGVQETQYF
NA,medium-sized,TRBJ2-2,TRBV6-5,TGTGCCAGCAGACGGGACTCCACCGGGGAGCTGTTTTTT,CASRRDSTGELFF
TRBD1,medium-sized,TRBJ2-7,TRBV18,TGTGCCAGCTCACCAGGGACAGCCAACTACGAGCAGTACTTC,CASSPGTANYEQYF
NA,few,TRBJ2-1,TRBV5-1,TGCGCCAGCAGCTTGGCGGGCAACAATGAGCAGTTCTTC,CASSLAGNNEQFF
TRBD2,few,TRBJ2-1,TRBV5-1,TGCGCCAGCAGCAATCGCCGACTAGCGGGAGGGAATGAGCAGTTCTTC,CASSNRRLAGGNEQFF
NA,many,TRBJ1-2,TRBV27,TGTGCCAGCAGTTTCGGGGTACAGGGTGGCTACACCTTC,CASSFGVQGGYTF
TRBD2,few,TRBJ2-1,TRBV7-2,TGTGCCAGCAGCTTCCTGACTAGCGAGCAGTTCTTC,CASSFLTSEQFF
TRBD1,few,TRBJ1-3,TRBV12-3/TRBV12-4,TGTGCCAGCAGTTTGGGGACAGGGTCCGGAAACACCATATATTTT,CASSLGTGSGNTIYF
NA,many,TRBJ1-6,TRBV5-1,TGCGCCAGCAGCTTGGCCGAGGGGGGTCATTCACCCCTCCACTTT,CASSLAEGGHSPLHF
TRBD1,medium-sized,TRBJ1-6,TRBV6-5,TGTGCCAGCAGTCAACAGGGGCTTCCCCTCCACTTT,CASSQQGLPLHF
TRBD2,NA,TRBJ2-1,TRBV5-6,TGTGCCAGCAGCCCTAGCGGTGTCATAAATGAGCAGTTCTTC,CASSPSGVINEQFF
TRBD1,many,TRBJ2-6,TRBV5-5,TGTGCCAGCTGGACAGGGGCTGGGGCCAACGTCCTGACTTTC,CASWTGAGANVLTF